These T cell receptor beta chains were read from a single sample in a study of blood T cells in healthy people across ages. In TCRdb, the 5' RACE reads were re-called with MiXCR into one record per CDR3 protein. This table holds about 780,000 distinct CDR3 sequences, about 47% found once. The sample taken for sequencing was blood. These receptors were collected from a man older than 75 in good health. The CDR3 runs from the conserved cysteine through the conserved F or W. D genes are given only for firm matches. Size tells how often a clone was seen (once, few, many) or the class of an expanded clone, and some rows leave it out.

V gene: TRBV6-2/TRBV6-3; D gene: TRBD2; J gene: TRBJ2-3; clone size: -; CDR3 protein: CASSPGLAAFTDTQYF; CDR3 DNA: TGTGCCAGCAGCCCCGGACTAGCGGCCTTCACAGATACGCAGTATTTT
V gene: TRBV20-1; D gene: TRBD2; J gene: TRBJ2-2; clone size: -; CDR3 protein: CSASRLAGANTGELFF; CDR3 DNA: TGCAGTGCTAGCCGACTAGCGGGAGCGAACACCGGGGAGCTGTTTTTT
V gene: TRBV7-9; D gene: TRBD1; J gene: TRBJ2-4; clone size: -; CDR3 protein: CASTRTGGYIQYF; CDR3 DNA: TGTGCCAGCACCCGGACAGGGGGGTACATTCAGTACTTC
V gene: TRBV3-1; D gene: -; J gene: TRBJ1-1; clone size: few; CDR3 protein: CASSQEEGLNTEAFF; CDR3 DNA: TGTGCCAGCAGCCAAGAGGAGGGTTTGAACACTGAAGCTTTCTTT
V gene: TRBV14; D gene: -; J gene: TRBJ1-1; clone size: -; CDR3 protein: CASSHLDGPTEAFF; CDR3 DNA: TGTGCCAGCAGCCACCTGGACGGCCCCACTGAAGCTTTCTTT
V gene: TRBV12-3/TRBV12-4; D gene: -; J gene: TRBJ1-5; clone size: -; CDR3 protein: CANSFGQTQPQHF; CDR3 DNA: TGTGCCAACAGTTTTGGACAGACTCAGCCCCAGCATTTT
V gene: TRBV6-6; D gene: -; J gene: TRBJ1-2; clone size: few; CDR3 protein: CASSQPDGLYGYTF; CDR3 DNA: TGTGCCAGCAGTCAGCCGGACGGACTATATGGCTACACCTTC
V gene: TRBV29-1; D gene: -; J gene: TRBJ1-1; clone size: -; CDR3 protein: CSVEAGVGTEAFF; CDR3 DNA: TGCAGCGTTGAAGCAGGGGTTGGCACTGAAGCTTTCTTT
V gene: TRBV20-1; D gene: TRBD2; J gene: TRBJ2-3; clone size: many; CDR3 protein: CSAGPPLAGDTQYF; CDR3 DNA: TGCAGTGCTGGGCCCCCACTAGCGGGAGATACGCAGTATTTT
V gene: TRBV24-1; D gene: -; J gene: TRBJ2-5; clone size: few; CDR3 protein: CATSGDNQETQYF; CDR3 DNA: TGTGCCACCAGTGGGGACAATCAAGAGACCCAGTACTTC
V gene: TRBV29-1; D gene: TRBD2; J gene: TRBJ2-7; clone size: -; CDR3 protein: CSVEDSGGSSYEQYF; CDR3 DNA: TGCAGCGTTGAAGATAGCGGGGGGAGCTCCTACGAGCAGTACTTC
V gene: TRBV15; D gene: -; J gene: TRBJ1-2; clone size: once; CDR3 protein: CATSRDGGYGYTF; CDR3 DNA: TGTGCCACCAGCAGAGATGGGGGGTATGGCTACACCTTC
V gene: TRBV2; D gene: TRBD2; J gene: TRBJ2-3; clone size: -; CDR3 protein: CASFRSSGGGDTQYF; CDR3 DNA: TGTGCCAGCTTTAGGTCTAGCGGGGGGGGAGATACGCAGTATTTT
V gene: TRBV9; D gene: TRBD2; J gene: TRBJ2-1; clone size: -; CDR3 protein: CASSGTSGRAVNEQFF; CDR3 DNA: TGTGCCAGCAGCGGGACTAGCGGGAGGGCCGTCAATGAGCAGTTCTTC
V gene: TRBV5-1; D gene: TRBD2; J gene: TRBJ2-1; clone size: few; CDR3 protein: CASSPGDSRGEFF; CDR3 DNA: TGCGCCAGCAGCCCGGGGGACTCCCGGGGGGAGTTCTTC
V gene: TRBV29-1; D gene: -; J gene: TRBJ2-1; clone size: many; CDR3 protein: CSAWVSEDQFF; CDR3 DNA: TGCAGCGCTTGGGTAAGCGAGGATCAGTTCTTC
V gene: TRBV6-6; D gene: -; J gene: TRBJ2-6; clone size: -; CDR3 protein: CASSYGQRGANVLTF; CDR3 DNA: TGTGCCAGCAGTTACGGCCAGCGGGGGGCCAACGTCCTGACTTTC
V gene: TRBV20-1; D gene: -; J gene: TRBJ2-5; clone size: -; CDR3 protein: CSARVTGEETQYF; CDR3 DNA: TGCAGTGCTAGAGTAACCGGGGAGGAGACCCAGTACTTC
V gene: TRBV27; D gene: -; J gene: TRBJ2-7; clone size: -; CDR3 protein: CASSHRAPTAEQYF; CDR3 DNA: TGTGCCAGCAGTCACCGGGCCCCGACGGCAGAGCAGTACTTC
V gene: TRBV20-1; D gene: TRBD1; J gene: TRBJ1-2; clone size: -; CDR3 protein: CSARARRTGYGYTF; CDR3 DNA: TGCAGTGCTAGAGCTCGAAGGACAGGCTATGGCTACACCTTC
V gene: TRBV7-2; D gene: -; J gene: TRBJ1-2; clone size: many; CDR3 protein: CASSLESGDYGYTF; CDR3 DNA: TGTGCCAGCAGCTTAGAGTCAGGGGACTATGGCTACACCTTC
V gene: TRBV6-2/TRBV6-3; D gene: -; J gene: TRBJ2-7; clone size: -; CDR3 protein: CASSYSGTLYEQYF; CDR3 DNA: TGTGCCAGCAGTTACTCTGGGACTCTATACGAGCAGTACTTC
V gene: TRBV7-9; D gene: -; J gene: TRBJ2-5; clone size: -; CDR3 protein: CASNAGIVNEQYF; CDR3 DNA: TGTGCCAGCAACGCAGGGATAGTCAATGAGCAGTACTTC
V gene: TRBV5-5; D gene: -; J gene: TRBJ2-5; clone size: -; CDR3 protein: CASSRLSVETQYF; CDR3 DNA: TGTGCCAGCAGCCGTCTTTCTGTAGAGACCCAGTACTTC
V gene: TRBV4-1; D gene: TRBD2; J gene: TRBJ2-7; clone size: -; CDR3 protein: CASSPRERAGGYEQYF; CDR3 DNA: TGCGCCAGCAGCCCCCGGGAGCGAGCGGGAGGCTACGAGCAGTACTTC
V gene: TRBV5-1; D gene: TRBD2; J gene: TRBJ2-3; clone size: -; CDR3 protein: CASSFPGRATDTQYF; CDR3 DNA: TGCGCCAGCAGCTTTCCCGGGAGGGCCACAGATACGCAGTATTTT
V gene: TRBV28; D gene: -; J gene: TRBJ2-7; clone size: once; CDR3 protein: CASGFNRVGEQYF; CDR3 DNA: TGTGCCAGCGGCTTCAATCGGGTGGGGGAGCAGTACTTC
V gene: TRBV6-2/TRBV6-3; D gene: TRBD2; J gene: TRBJ2-7; clone size: -; CDR3 protein: CASSATGLVDYEQYF; CDR3 DNA: TGTGCCAGCAGTGCAACGGGACTAGTAGACTACGAGCAGTACTTC
V gene: TRBV30; D gene: -; J gene: TRBJ2-1; clone size: few; CDR3 protein: CAWSGGRSDNEQFF; CDR3 DNA: TGTGCCTGGAGTGGAGGGAGGTCCGACAATGAGCAGTTCTTC
V gene: TRBV7-2; D gene: -; J gene: TRBJ1-2; clone size: -; CDR3 protein: CASSLESGTDYGYTF; CDR3 DNA: TGTGCCAGCAGCTTAGAGTCCGGGACGGACTATGGCTACACCTTC
V gene: TRBV12-3/TRBV12-4; D gene: -; J gene: TRBJ1-1; clone size: -; CDR3 protein: CASKNWPANTEAFF; CDR3 DNA: TGTGCCAGTAAGAACTGGCCAGCAAACACTGAAGCTTTCTTT
V gene: TRBV29-1; D gene: TRBD1; J gene: TRBJ1-2; clone size: -; CDR3 protein: CSVEDVFSDRAPGGYTF; CDR3 DNA: TGCAGCGTTGAAGATGTCTTCTCAGACAGGGCCCCGGGGGGCTACACCTTC
V gene: TRBV7-2; D gene: -; J gene: TRBJ2-3; clone size: -; CDR3 protein: CASSLDPLARSTDTQYF; CDR3 DNA: TGTGCCAGCAGCTTAGACCCCCTAGCAAGGTCCACAGATACGCAGTATTTT
V gene: TRBV18; D gene: -; J gene: TRBJ2-6; clone size: -; CDR3 protein: CAGSTSPPQGLSSGANVLTF; CDR3 DNA: TGTGCCGGATCAACCAGTCCGCCGCAGGGGTTGAGCTCTGGGGCCAACGTCCTGACTTTC
V gene: TRBV6-6; D gene: TRBD2; J gene: TRBJ2-7; clone size: few; CDR3 protein: CASSYGAGASYEQYF; CDR3 DNA: TGTGCCAGCAGTTACGGAGCGGGAGCATCCTACGAGCAGTACTTC
V gene: TRBV5-4; D gene: -; J gene: TRBJ2-2; clone size: few; CDR3 protein: CASSLGGGTGELFF; CDR3 DNA: TGTGCCAGCAGCTTGGGGGGCGGCACCGGGGAGCTGTTTTTT
V gene: TRBV7-2; D gene: -; J gene: TRBJ2-3; clone size: -; CDR3 protein: CASSPGGTALLAQYF; CDR3 DNA: TGTGCCAGCAGCCCGGGGGGGACAGCCCTTCTTGCGCAGTATTTT
V gene: TRBV9; D gene: TRBD1; J gene: TRBJ1-1; clone size: -; CDR3 protein: CASSVGDRTNTEAFF; CDR3 DNA: TGTGCCAGCAGCGTAGGGGACAGGACGAACACTGAAGCTTTCTTT
V gene: TRBV27; D gene: -; J gene: TRBJ1-5; clone size: many; CDR3 protein: CASSKNNQPQHF; CDR3 DNA: TGTGCCAGCAGTAAGAATAATCAGCCCCAGCATTTT
V gene: TRBV28; D gene: TRBD2; J gene: TRBJ2-5; clone size: -; CDR3 protein: CASQASGSPETQYF; CDR3 DNA: TGTGCCAGCCAGGCTAGCGGGAGTCCGGAGACCCAGTACTTC
V gene: TRBV20-1; D gene: TRBD2; J gene: TRBJ2-5; clone size: -; CDR3 protein: CSARILAGGQETQYF; CDR3 DNA: TGCAGTGCTAGAATCCTAGCGGGAGGGCAAGAGACCCAGTACTTC
V gene: TRBV20-1; D gene: TRBD2; J gene: TRBJ2-1; clone size: -; CDR3 protein: CSATPGLAGYNEQFF; CDR3 DNA: TGCAGTGCTACCCCAGGGCTAGCGGGTTACAATGAGCAGTTCTTC
V gene: TRBV20-1; D gene: TRBD1; J gene: TRBJ2-7; clone size: -; CDR3 protein: CSATPGQGRETLYF; CDR3 DNA: TGCAGTGCTACTCCCGGACAGGGGCGAGAGACCCTGTACTTC
V gene: TRBV4-1; D gene: TRBD1; J gene: TRBJ2-5; clone size: -; CDR3 protein: CASSHPGQGIETQYF; CDR3 DNA: TGCGCCAGCAGCCACCCGGGACAGGGGATAGAGACCCAGTACTTC
V gene: TRBV7-2; D gene: -; J gene: TRBJ1-4; clone size: -; CDR3 protein: CASSLRGGPWTEKLFF; CDR3 DNA: TGTGCCAGCAGCTTACGCGGGGGCCCCTGGACGGAAAAACTGTTTTTT
V gene: TRBV4-2; D gene: TRBD1; J gene: TRBJ1-4; clone size: few; CDR3 protein: CASSQDPDRDSEKLFF; CDR3 DNA: TGTGCCAGCAGCCAAGATCCCGACAGGGACAGTGAAAAACTGTTTTTT
V gene: TRBV20-1; D gene: -; J gene: TRBJ2-1; clone size: few; CDR3 protein: CSAILYNEQFF; CDR3 DNA: TGCAGTGCTATCCTGTACAATGAGCAGTTCTTC
V gene: TRBV7-9; D gene: -; J gene: TRBJ2-7; clone size: -; CDR3 protein: CASSQPRSTAEQYF; CDR3 DNA: TGTGCCAGCAGCCAACCAAGGAGTACGGCCGAGCAGTACTTC
V gene: TRBV20-1; D gene: TRBD1; J gene: TRBJ2-6; clone size: -; CDR3 protein: CSAPQGADSGANVLTF; CDR3 DNA: TGCAGTGCACCACAGGGGGCCGACTCTGGGGCCAACGTCCTGACTTTC